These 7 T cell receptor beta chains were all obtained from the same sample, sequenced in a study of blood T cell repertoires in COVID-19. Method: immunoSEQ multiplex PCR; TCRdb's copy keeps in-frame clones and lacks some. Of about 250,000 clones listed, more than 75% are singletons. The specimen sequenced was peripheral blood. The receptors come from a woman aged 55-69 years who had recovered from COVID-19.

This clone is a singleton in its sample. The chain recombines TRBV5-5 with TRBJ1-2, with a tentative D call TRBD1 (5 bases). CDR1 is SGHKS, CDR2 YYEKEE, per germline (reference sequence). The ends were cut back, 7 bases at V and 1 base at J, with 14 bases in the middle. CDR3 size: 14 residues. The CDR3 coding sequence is TGTGCCAGCGCAATTACCAGGGTTAACTATGGCTACACCTTC. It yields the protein CASAITRVNYGYTF.

As DNA, the CDR3 is TGTGCCAGCAGTTCTAGAGCCATGAACACTGAAGCTTTCTTT. Translated, it gives CASSSRAMNTEAFF. The V gene is TRBV28, the J gene TRBJ1-1, with D unresolved. The length of the CDR3 is 14 residues. Looked up from germline, CDR1 is MDHEN and CDR2 is SYDVKM. Trimming removed 4 bases at V and 0 bases at J, with 9 bases between.

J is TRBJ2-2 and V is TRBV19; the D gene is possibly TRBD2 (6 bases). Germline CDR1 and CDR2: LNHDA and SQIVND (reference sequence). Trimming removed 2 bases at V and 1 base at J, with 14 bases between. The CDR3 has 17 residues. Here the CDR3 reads CASSISRLVGNTGELFF. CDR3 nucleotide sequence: TGTGCCAGTAGTATAAGTCGACTAGTTGGGAACACCGGGGAGCTGTTTTTT.

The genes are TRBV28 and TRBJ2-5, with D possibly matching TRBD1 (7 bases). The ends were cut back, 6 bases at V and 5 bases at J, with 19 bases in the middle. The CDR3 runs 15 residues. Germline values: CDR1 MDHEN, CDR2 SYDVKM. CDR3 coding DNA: TGTGCCAGCAGGCCATTGGGGCAGGGGGGCGAGACCCAGTACTTC. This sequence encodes CASRPLGQGGETQYF.

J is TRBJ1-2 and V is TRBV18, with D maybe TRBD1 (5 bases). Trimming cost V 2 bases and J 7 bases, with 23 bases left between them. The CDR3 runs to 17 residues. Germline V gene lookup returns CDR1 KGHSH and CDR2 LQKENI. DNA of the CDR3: TGTGCCAGCTCACCATTTTTCGGAGGGTCGGAAAGGGGTGGCTACACCTTC. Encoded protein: CASSPFFGGSERGGYTF. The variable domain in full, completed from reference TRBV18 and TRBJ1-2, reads NAGVMQNPRHLVRRRGQEARLRCSPMKGHSHVYWYRQLPEEGLKFMVYLQKENIIDESGMPKERFSAEFPKEGPSILRIQQVVRGDSAAYFCASSPFFGGSERGGYTFGSGTRLTVV.

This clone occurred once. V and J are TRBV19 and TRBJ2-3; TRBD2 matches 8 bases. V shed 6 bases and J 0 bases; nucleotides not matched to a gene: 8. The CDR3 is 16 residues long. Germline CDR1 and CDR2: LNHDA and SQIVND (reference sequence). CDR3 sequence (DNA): TGTGCCAGTAGGCTGGGGGGACTAGGGAGCACAGATACGCAGTATTTT. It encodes CASRLGGLGSTDTQYF.

In nucleotides, the CDR3 is TGTGCCAGCACGGCGGGGACAGAAGGAAATTCACCCCTCCACTTT. Protein product: CASTAGTEGNSPLHF. This chain links TRBV9 with TRBJ1-6; 7 positions agree with TRBD1. J gave up 7 bases and V 6 bases, and 10 bases lay outside the gene matches. Looked up from germline, CDR1 is SGDLS and CDR2 is YYNGEE. The CDR3 is 15 residues long. Complete variable domain (other parts from reference TRBV9 and TRBJ1-6): DSGVTQTPKHLITATGQRVTLRCSPRSGDLSVYWYQQSLDQGLQFLIQYYNGEERAKGNILERFSAQQFPDLHSELNLSSLELGDSALYFCASTAGTEGNSPLHFGNGTRLTVT.